What follows describes a single TCR beta chain. Its antigen is not identified. The V end was cut by 0 bases, the J end by 5 bases, with 11 bases between. The CDR3 totals 15 residues. Germline CDR1 MNHEY, CDR2 SVGEGT. Amplified regions were TCR beta CDR3 sequences from RNA transcripts. TCR CDR3 regions were first amplified by RT-PCR with HTBI primers. Each CDR3 protein gets one entry after TCRdb re-called the multiplex PCR reads with MiXCR. The top ten clones hold approximately 16% of a sample with under 750,000 distinct CDR3 sequences, around 19% of them seen once. These data belong to a study of T cells in Graves' hyperthyroidism and ophthalmopathy. Looking at the study overall: Before treatment of any kind, peripheral blood was taken at initial diagnosis.

Broader study findings: Blood also held most thyroid clonotypes expanded beyond 0.001. From stable hyperthyroidism, ophthalmopathy was separated by a 13 V-J model.

PBMCs stemmed from more than 7.5 ml fresh peripheral blood. The chain links TRBV6-2 or TRBV6-3 to TRBJ1-5; D gene uncertain. Input material: blood. The TCR originated in a woman in her forties or fifties with Graves' hyperthyroidism that later progressed to Graves' ophthalmopathy. CDR3 residues: CASSYSLAEYQPQHF. CDR3 coding DNA: TGTGCCAGCAGTTACTCCTTGGCAGAGTATCAGCCCCAGCATTTT.